What follows are 19 T cell receptor beta chains derived from one specimen sequenced in a study of T cell responses to AZD1222 COVID-19 vaccine. Sequenced by immunoSEQ multiplex PCR; TCRdb stores in-frame clones only, minus some. The sample holds 150,000 to 200,000 clones, more than 85% seen once. The sample here was peripheral blood, taken on day 0 of AZD1222 vaccination. Every receptor here comes from an adult in good health.

This chain uses TRBV7-9 with TRBJ2-1; D is ambiguous. There are 12 residues in the CDR3. V lost 10 bases and J 7 bases, leaving 14 bases between the germline ends. Per germline, CDR1 SEHNR and CDR2 FQNEAQ (reference sequence). CDR3 DNA sequence: TGTGCCAACAAGAAACCAAATAATGAGCAGTTCTTC. Protein sequence: CANKKPNNEQFF.

This chain connects TRBV13 to TRBJ1-4; 7 bases agree with TRBD1. Per the germline V gene, CDR1 is PRHDT and CDR2 is FYEKMQ (reference sequence). This CDR3 spans 16 amino acids. The junction had 12 bases not matched to a gene; V was cut back by 5 bases and J by 6 bases. CDR3 amino acids: CASSKSIRGVDEKLFF. CDR3 bases: TGTGCCAGCAGCAAATCAATCAGGGGGGTAGATGAAAAACTGTTTTTT.

The chain carries TRBV21-1 and TRBJ1-5. TRBV21-1 is flagged as a pseudogene. The CDR3 is 17 amino acids. The CDR3 spells CASSKLGRGLCNQPQHF. In nucleotides, the CDR3 is TGTGCCAGCAGCAAACTGGGGAGGGGGCTATGCAATCAGCCCCAGCATTTT.

The rearrangement links TRBV5-5 to TRBJ2-7; no clear D. The CDR3 loop spans 13 amino acids. Deletions cut 4 bases from V and 5 bases from J, with 13 bases between. The germline CDR1 and CDR2 sequences are SGHKS and YYEKEE (reference sequence). CDR3 sequence: CASSPLRVNEQYF. DNA of the CDR3: TGTGCCAGCAGCCCCCTCCGGGTAAACGAGCAGTACTTC.

The genes are TRBV3-1 (or the pseudogene TRBV3-2) and TRBJ1-2, with D tentatively TRBD1 (6 bases). This CDR3 has 16 amino acids. V shed 0 bases and J shed 4 bases, with 15 bases lying between them. Germline V CDR1 and CDR2: LGHDT, YNNKEL (reference sequence). CDR3 region: CASSQEGALDSYGYTF. The CDR3 DNA sequence: TGTGCCAGCAGCCAAGAAGGGGCCCTGGACAGCTATGGCTACACCTTC.

This rearrangement joins TRBV1 to TRBJ2-7; the table gives TRBD2 as D, unverified against the DNA. TRBV1 is a pseudogene locus. The CDR3 has 20 amino acids. In DNA form, the CDR3 reads TGCACCAGCAGCCAAGATGGGGCGGGAGGTCCAGCTCCGATAGTCTACGAGCAGTACTTC. Translating gives CTSSQDGAGGPAPIVYEQYF.

This clone was observed once. DNA for the CDR3: TGTGCCAGCAGCTTAGAGCCGAGGGGGACAGTCGATATAGCCAAAAACATTCAGTACTTC. Translating gives CASSLEPRGTVDIAKNIQYF. The chain recombines TRBV11-3 with TRBJ2-4; 7 bases fit TRBD1. There are 20 residues in the CDR3. J gave up 0 bases and V 0 bases, and 14 bases lay outside the gene matches. Germline V gene data show CDR1 as SGHNT and CDR2 as YENEEA.

The chain employs TRBV2 and TRBJ2-7; D remains ambiguous. Trimming took 7 bases from V and 5 from J, leaving 12 bases between them. Germline values: CDR1 SNHLY, CDR2 FYNNEI. The CDR3 contains 12 residues. CDR3 bases: TGTGCCAGCATGACTCTAGGTAACGAGCAGTACTTC. Encoded protein: CASMTLGNEQYF.

This clone appeared a single time. The chain joins TRBV27 to TRBJ2-1, with D possibly being TRBD1 or TRBD2 (5 bases each). This CDR3 region has 16 residues. Per germline, CDR1 MNHEY and CDR2 SMNVEV (reference sequence). The V end lost 5 bases, the J end lost 5 bases, and 19 bases lay between the germline ends. The CDR3 nucleotides read TGTGCCAGCAGTCCTCTGGGGGATTGGGAAAACAATGAGCAGTTCTTC. It is translated as CASSPLGDWENNEQFF.

The rearrangement uses TRBV5-1 and TRBJ1-1; maybe TRBD1 (6 bases). The CDR3 is 16 residues long. Trimming took 4 bases from V and 0 from J, leaving 16 bases between them. Germline V gene sequence: CDR1 SGHRS, CDR2 YFSETQ. CDR3 sequence (DNA): TGCGCCAGCAGCCCCGAGGGGGGACAATTGAACACTGAAGCTTTCTTT. Protein sequence: CASSPEGGQLNTEAFF.

This clone appeared once. This chain joins TRBV5-1 and TRBJ1-2; no firm D call. Between the trimmed V and J ends, which lost 0 bases and 4 bases, there was a span of 10 bases. CDR1 and CDR2 (germline): SGHRS, YFSETQ. The CDR3 totals 14 residues. CDR3 nucleotides: TGCGCCAGCAGCTTGGGGTCAGGAGTCTATGGCTACACCTTC. It yields the protein CASSLGSGVYGYTF.

This clone was seen only once. This rearrangement joins TRBV2 to TRBJ1-4; 7 nucleotides match TRBD1. V trimming: 8 bases; J trimming: 5 bases; junction bases outside the gene matches: 8. Germline assignment: CDR1 SNHLY and CDR2 FYNNEI. The CDR3 totals 14 residues. The CDR3 sequence: CASGPDRMNEKLFF. The CDR3 coding sequence is TGTGCCAGCGGGCCGGACAGGATGAATGAAAAACTGTTTTTT.

CDR3 protein: CASSALAGADYEQYF. The CDR3 DNA sequence: TGTGCCAGCAGCGCACTAGCGGGGGCGGACTACGAGCAGTACTTC. The genes are TRBV2 and TRBJ2-7; 11 bases match TRBD2. This CDR3 comprises 15 residues. From germline, CDR1 is SNHLY and CDR2 FYNNEI. J gave up 3 bases and V 6 bases, and 7 bases lay outside the gene matches. The entire variable domain, with the rest obtained from reference TRBV2 and TRBJ2-7, is as follows: EPEVTQTPSHQVTQMGQEVILRCVPISNHLYFYWYRQILGQKVEFLVSFYNNEISEKSEIFDDQFSVERPDGSNFTLKIRSTKLEDSAMYFCASSALAGADYEQYFGPGTRLTVT.

The chain couples TRBV3-1 (or the pseudogene TRBV3-2) to TRBJ2-2; TRBD2 matches 13 bases. CDR1 LGHDT and CDR2 YNNKEL come from the germline V gene (reference sequence). J lost 2 bases, V lost 6 bases, and 6 bases had no gene match. CDR3 length: 17 residues. The CDR3 loop reads CASSTTSGGTNTGELFF. In DNA, the CDR3 is TGTGCCAGCAGTACGACTAGCGGGGGGACTAACACCGGGGAGCTGTTTTTT.

This sequence joins TRBV9 and TRBJ1-5; D might be TRBD1 (5 bases). The V and J ends lost 4 bases and 5 bases respectively, with 10 bases between them. CDR1 and CDR2 from the germline V gene are SGDLS and YYNGEE. This CDR3 is built from 13 residues. The CDR3 loop reads CASSLGVDQPQHF. Here the CDR3 DNA reads TGTGCCAGCAGCCTGGGGGTTGATCAGCCCCAGCATTTT.

CDR3 amino acids: CASSYSSDSPLHF. CDR3 DNA sequence: TGTGCCAGCAGTTACTCGAGTGACTCACCCCTCCACTTT. The chain has TRBV6-6 and TRBJ1-6; D uncertain. Trimming took off 0 bases at V and 10 bases at J, with 7 bases between the two ends. Germline V gene sequence: CDR1 MNHNY, CDR2 SVGAGI (reference sequence). The CDR3 runs to 13 residues.

V and J are TRBV2 and TRBJ1-5; D gene uncertain. The CDR3 loop spans 12 amino acids. Germline assignment: CDR1 SNHLY and CDR2 FYNNEI. Trimming took 7 bases from V and 9 from J, leaving 13 bases between them. In nucleotides, the CDR3 is TGTGCCAGCAAGGGAAGGAGTTCGCCCCAGCATTTT. Translating it yields CASKGRSSPQHF.

The genes are TRBV27 and TRBJ1-3; no firm D call. V was shortened by 2 bases and J by 0 bases, with 8 bases between the two germline ends. From germline, CDR1 is MNHEY and CDR2 SMNVEV (reference sequence). This CDR3 region has 15 residues. DNA of the CDR3: TGTGCCAGCAGTTTAGTGGGGAACTCTGGAAACACCATATATTTT. This translates into CASSLVGNSGNTIYF.

The gene calls are TRBV9 and TRBJ1-6; 10 nucleotides line up with TRBD1. CDR3 length: 15 amino acids. Germline V gene lookup returns CDR1 SGDLS and CDR2 YYNGEE. V was clipped by 4 bases and J by 7 bases; unmatched bases: 5. The CDR3 nucleotides are TGTGCCAGCAGCCTTTCGGACAGGGGGAATTCACCCCTCCACTTT. The encoded protein is CASSLSDRGNSPLHF. Full variable domain (outside the CDR3, taken from reference TRBV9 and TRBJ1-6): DSGVTQTPKHLITATGQRVTLRCSPRSGDLSVYWYQQSLDQGLQFLIQYYNGEERAKGNILERFSAQQFPDLHSELNLSSLELGDSALYFCASSLSDRGNSPLHFGNGTRLTVT.